Below, 7 T cell receptor beta chains from the same sample are listed, as sequenced in a study of blood T cell repertoires in COVID-19. Assay used: immunoSEQ multiplex PCR; TCRdb lists only in-frame clones, some missing. This sample has 200,000 to 250,000 clones, with 86% found just once. Sequencing was carried out using peripheral blood. The receptors originated from a man aged 60 to 69 with acute or convalescent COVID-19.

The sample holds one count of this clone. The rearrangement joins TRBV15 to TRBJ1-4, with 9 positions matching TRBD1. V shed 0 bases, J shed 10 bases, and the junction held 9 bases outside the gene matches. Looked up from germline, CDR1 is LNHNV and CDR2 is YYDKDF (reference sequence). The CDR3 spans 16 residues. The CDR3 DNA reads TGTGCCACCAGCAGAGATAAGGAGGGACAGGGAAGAAAACTGTTTTTT. Protein product: CATSRDKEGQGRKLFF.

This chain joins TRBV4-3 and TRBJ2-2, with D tentatively TRBD1 (8 bases). The CDR3 is made up of 16 amino acids. From germline, CDR1 is LGHNA and CDR2 YSLEER. V lost 3 bases and J lost 3, with 14 bases in between. CDR3 DNA: TGCGCCAGCAGCCACCACAGGGGGAGGGACACCGGGGAGCTGTTTTTT. As protein: CASSHHRGRDTGELFF.

This chain links TRBV3-1 (or the pseudogene TRBV3-2) with TRBJ2-1, with TRBD2 identical over 7 bases. The germline CDR1 and CDR2 sequences are LGHDT and YNNKEL (reference sequence). Trimming removed 4 bases from V and 2 bases from J; junction bases left unmatched: 5. The CDR3 has 15 amino acids. CDR3 region: CASSRGLGAYNEQFF. The CDR3 region has the DNA TGTGCCAGCAGCCGAGGACTAGGGGCCTACAATGAGCAGTTCTTC.

DNA of the CDR3: TGTGCCAGCAGCTACCCTCGGACTAGCGGGAGGGAGATAGATACGCAGTATTTT. Amino acids: CASSYPRTSGREIDTQYF. The chain uses TRBV9 and TRBJ2-3; TRBD2 aligns across 15 bases. The ends lost 4 bases at V and 5 bases at J; junction bases unmatched: 11. The CDR3 covers 18 residues. Per the germline V gene, CDR1 is SGDLS and CDR2 is YYNGEE.

This chain joins TRBV2 and TRBJ1-5; D unclear. The CDR3 covers 14 residues. Between the trimmed V and J ends, which lost 2 bases and 7 bases, there was a span of 12 bases. Germline V CDR1 and CDR2: SNHLY, FYNNEI. CDR3 sequence (DNA): TGTGCCAGCAGTGAATCCCGCAGGCCCCAGCCCCAGCATTTT. It specifies CASSESRRPQPQHF.

The chain is built from TRBV4-3 and TRBJ1-2, with unresolved D. V lost 0 bases and J 4 bases, leaving 15 bases between the germline ends. Germline CDR1 is LGHNA and CDR2 is YSLEER. CDR3 length: 16 amino acids. CDR3 sequence reads: CASSQEIGVGPYGYTF. CDR3 nucleotide sequence: TGCGCCAGCAGCCAAGAAATCGGGGTTGGTCCCTATGGCTACACCTTC.

The V call is TRBV7-8, the J call TRBJ2-5, with D maybe TRBD1 (5 bases). The CDR3 sequence is 15 residues long. V was cut by 1 base and J by 5 bases, with 14 bases left in between. The V gene's germline CDR1 is SGHVS and CDR2 FQNEAQ. The chain's CDR3 is CASSLEVSGWETQYF. DNA for the CDR3: TGTGCCAGCAGCTTAGAGGTCTCAGGGTGGGAGACCCAGTACTTC.